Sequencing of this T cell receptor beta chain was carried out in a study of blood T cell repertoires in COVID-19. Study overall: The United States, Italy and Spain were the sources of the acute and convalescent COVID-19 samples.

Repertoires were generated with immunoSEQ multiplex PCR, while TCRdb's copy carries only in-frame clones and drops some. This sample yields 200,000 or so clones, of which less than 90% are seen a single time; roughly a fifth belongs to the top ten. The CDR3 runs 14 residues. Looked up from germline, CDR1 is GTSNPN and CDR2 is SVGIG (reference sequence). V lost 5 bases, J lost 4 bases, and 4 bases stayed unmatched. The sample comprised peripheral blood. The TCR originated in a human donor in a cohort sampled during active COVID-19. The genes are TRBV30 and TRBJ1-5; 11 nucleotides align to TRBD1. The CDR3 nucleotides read TGTGCCTGGTCCGGGACAGGGGGGAATCAGCCCCAGCATTTT. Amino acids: CAWSGTGGNQPQHF.